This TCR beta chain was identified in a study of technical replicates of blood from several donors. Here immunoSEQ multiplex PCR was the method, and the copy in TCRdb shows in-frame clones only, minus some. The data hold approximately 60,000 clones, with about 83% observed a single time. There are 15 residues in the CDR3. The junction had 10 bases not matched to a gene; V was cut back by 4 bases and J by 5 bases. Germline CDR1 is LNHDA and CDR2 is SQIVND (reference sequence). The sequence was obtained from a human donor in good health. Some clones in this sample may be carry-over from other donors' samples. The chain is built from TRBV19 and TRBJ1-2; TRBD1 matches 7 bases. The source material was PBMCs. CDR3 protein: CASSKEPGQRYGYTF. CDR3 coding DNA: TGTGCCAGTAGTAAAGAACCGGGACAGCGTTATGGCTACACCTTC.